This T cell receptor beta chain emerged from a study of early T cells in non-severe SARS-CoV-2 infection. On the study more broadly: Sequencing input comprised bulk RNA from unsorted whole blood; chain pairing was not available.

In TCRdb, the 5' RACE reads were re-called with MiXCR into one record per CDR3 protein. The sample includes roughly 53,000 distinct CDR3 sequences, approximately 9.9% seen only once; the top ten take roughly 20%. This clonotype was found many times. Trimming shortened V by 4 bases and J by 7 bases, and 5 bases separated the two germline ends. CDR1 and CDR2 (germline): ENHRY, SYGVKD. The CDR3 is 11 amino acids. The chain links TRBV10-3 to TRBJ2-1, with unresolved D. What was sequenced was whole blood. The clonotype comes from an adult who was a healthcare worker with PCR-confirmed SARS-CoV-2 infection or an uninfected control (not recorded which). The CDR3 DNA reads TGTGCCATCAGTGCGCGAAATGAGCAGTTCTTC. Its translation is CAISARNEQFF.